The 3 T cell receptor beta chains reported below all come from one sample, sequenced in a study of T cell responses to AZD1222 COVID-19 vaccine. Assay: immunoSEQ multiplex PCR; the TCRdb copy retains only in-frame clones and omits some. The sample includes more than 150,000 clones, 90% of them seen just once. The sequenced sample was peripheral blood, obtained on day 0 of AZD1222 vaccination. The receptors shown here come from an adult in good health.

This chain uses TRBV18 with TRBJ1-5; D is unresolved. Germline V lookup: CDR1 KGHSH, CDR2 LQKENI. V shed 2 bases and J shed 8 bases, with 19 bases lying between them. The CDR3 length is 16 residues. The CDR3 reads CASSPGEGQPAEPQHF. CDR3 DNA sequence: TGTGCCAGCTCACCAGGGGAGGGTCAACCTGCGGAGCCCCAGCATTTT. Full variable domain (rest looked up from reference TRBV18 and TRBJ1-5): NAGVMQNPRHLVRRRGQEARLRCSPMKGHSHVYWYRQLPEEGLKFMVYLQKENIIDESGMPKERFSAEFPKEGPSILRIQQVVRGDSAAYFCASSPGEGQPAEPQHFGDGTRLSIL.

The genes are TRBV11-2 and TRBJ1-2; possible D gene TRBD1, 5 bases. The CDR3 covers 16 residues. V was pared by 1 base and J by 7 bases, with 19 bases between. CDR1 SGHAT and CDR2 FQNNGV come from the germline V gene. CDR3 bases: TGTGCCAGCAGCTTAGTTAACGAAGGGGCGGATGGTGGCTACACCTTC. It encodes CASSLVNEGADGGYTF.

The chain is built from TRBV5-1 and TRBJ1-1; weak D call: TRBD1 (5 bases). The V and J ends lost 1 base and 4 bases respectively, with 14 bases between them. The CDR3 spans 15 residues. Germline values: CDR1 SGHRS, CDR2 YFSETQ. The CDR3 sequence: CASSLMEGSFTEAFF. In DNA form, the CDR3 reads TGCGCCAGCAGCTTGATGGAGGGGTCATTCACTGAAGCTTTCTTT.